These 19 T cell receptor beta chains share one sample of origin, sequenced in a study of human T cells and chemical hapten exposure. Time point specified: patch test 1, 2 weeks after DPC sensitization. Treatment given: therapeutic diphenylcyclopropenone sensitization with weekly scalp DPC. TCRdb reprocessed the RACE reads via MiXCR and lists one record per CDR3 protein. The sample lists about 81,000 distinct CDR3 sequences; roughly 7.1% were seen once. The input for sequencing was whole blood, taken in connection with sensitization to the hapten diphenylcyclopropenone (DPC). The source of these receptors is a woman aged 30 to 39 with alopecia areata. Some clones in this sample may be carry-over from other donors' samples.

This clonotype was found many times. V and J are TRBV12-3 or TRBV12-4 and TRBJ1-1, with 8 bases aligning to TRBD1. The ends lost 5 bases at V and 4 bases at J; junction bases unmatched: 3. The CDR3 is 13 residues long. CDR3 nucleotide sequence: TGTGCCAGCAGTCGGACAGGGCGCACTGAAGCTTTCTTT. It is translated as CASSRTGRTEAFF.

This clonotype turned up a few times. V is TRBV7-9 and J is TRBJ2-5, with D uncertain. This CDR3 spans 11 amino acids. With 5 bases removed from V and 6 bases from J, the gap between germline ends came to 7 bases. Germline lookup yields CDR1 SEHNR and CDR2 FQNEAQ (reference sequence). For the CDR3, the DNA is TGTGCCAGCAGCGGACCGCAGACCCAGTACTTC. Its translation: CASSGPQTQYF.

This clonotype was observed a few times. The CDR3 bases are TGCGCCAGCAGCTTGGCCATAGCTAGCAGGGATGGCACAGATACGCAGTATTTT. Protein: CASSLAIASRDGTDTQYF. The chain is built from TRBV5-1 and TRBJ2-3; D may be TRBD1 or TRBD2 (5 bases each). Trimming stripped 0 bases from V and 1 base from J, with 18 bases between. Germline lookup yields CDR1 SGHRS and CDR2 YFSETQ. The CDR3 runs to 18 residues.

This clonotype was observed a handful of times. The CDR3 DNA reads TGTGCCTGGATAAGGGACCCTTCGGAAAATGGCTACACCTTC. Protein: CAWIRDPSENGYTF. The chain combines TRBV30 with TRBJ1-2, with a possible D match to TRBD1 (5 bases). Germline V gene lookup returns CDR1 GTSNPN and CDR2 SVGIG (reference sequence). The CDR3 spans 14 residues. V gave up 4 bases and J gave up 6 bases, with 18 bases separating them.

This clonotype was counted many times. V and J are TRBV30 and TRBJ2-2; D might be TRBD2 (5 bases). The CDR3 sequence is 14 residues long. Germline lookup yields CDR1 GTSNPN and CDR2 SVGIG (reference sequence). V lost 2 bases, J lost 1 base, and 8 bases lay in between. CDR3 coding DNA: TGTGCCTGGAGTTCCGGGGAGAACACCGGGGAGCTGTTTTTT. It yields the protein CAWSSGENTGELFF. The full variable domain, completed using reference TRBV30 and TRBJ2-2, is SQTIHQWPATLVQPVGSPLSLECTVEGTSNPNLYWYRQAAGRGLQLLFYSVGIGQISSEVPQNLSASRPQDRQFILSSKKLLLSDSGFYLCAWSSGENTGELFFGEGSRLTVL.

This clonotype was picked up a small number of times. The gene calls are TRBV30 and TRBJ2-1; D possibly corresponds to TRBD2 (5 bases). Per the germline V gene, CDR1 is GTSNPN and CDR2 is SVGIG (reference sequence). The V end lost 1 base, the J end lost 6 bases, and 10 bases lay between the germline ends. This CDR3 spans 13 amino acids. Here the CDR3 reads CAWSDGVSNEQFF. CDR3 DNA: TGTGCCTGGAGTGACGGGGTTAGCAATGAGCAGTTCTTC. Combining the CDR3 with reference TRBV30 and TRBJ2-1 gives the whole variable domain SQTIHQWPATLVQPVGSPLSLECTVEGTSNPNLYWYRQAAGRGLQLLFYSVGIGQISSEVPQNLSASRPQDRQFILSSKKLLLSDSGFYLCAWSDGVSNEQFFGPGTRLTVL.

The table lists this clonotype with a few counts. The rearrangement uses TRBV15 and TRBJ1-5, with a weak D call TRBD1 (6 bases). This CDR3 spans 18 amino acids. Between the trimmed V and J ends, which lost 2 bases and 11 bases, there was a span of 28 bases. CDR1 LNHNV and CDR2 YYDKDF come from the germline V gene (reference sequence). This chain's CDR3 is CATSRLIGGGTTRIAQHF. The CDR3 DNA follows: TGTGCCACCAGCAGACTTATTGGGGGCGGGACAACCCGCATCGCCCAGCATTTT.

This clonotype was observed at least ten times. V gene TRBV6-5 combines with J gene TRBJ2-3; D is perhaps TRBD1 or TRBD2 (5 bases each). Looked up from germline, CDR1 is MNHEY and CDR2 is SVGAGI. The length of the CDR3 is 17 residues. V lost 5 bases to trimming and J lost 0 bases, with 18 bases between them. CDR3 sequence reads: CASSRQPFGASTDTQYF. CDR3 DNA sequence: TGTGCCAGCAGTAGGCAACCGTTCGGGGCTAGCACAGATACGCAGTATTTT.

The sample holds many counts of this clonotype. This rearrangement joins TRBV5-1 to TRBJ1-1; the D is unclear. Per the germline V gene, CDR1 is SGHRS and CDR2 is YFSETQ. This CDR3 spans 15 amino acids. The V gene lost 4 bases and the J gene lost 3 bases, with 16 bases spanning the gap. This chain's CDR3 is CASSLVGPEHTEAFF. As DNA, the CDR3 is TGCGCCAGCAGCCTCGTCGGGCCTGAACACACTGAAGCTTTCTTT.

This clonotype was seen ten or more times. This sequence joins TRBV18 and TRBJ2-5; D remains ambiguous. This CDR3 has 14 amino acids. V was clipped by 0 bases and J by 5 bases, with 10 bases between them. The V gene's germline CDR1 is KGHSH and CDR2 LQKENI. CDR3 nucleotides: TGTGCCAGCTCACCACCAGGTTTTGAGGAGACCCAGTACTTC. It translates to CASSPPGFEETQYF.

This clonotype came up many times. J is TRBJ2-5 and V is TRBV6-5, with D possibly being TRBD2 (5 bases). The V gene's germline CDR1 is MNHEY and CDR2 SVGAGI. V lost 0 bases and J lost 4, with 9 bases in between. The CDR3 length is 14 residues. The CDR3 here is CASSYSGSAETQYF. The CDR3 region has the DNA TGTGCCAGCAGTTACTCGGGTAGCGCAGAGACCCAGTACTTC.

This chain uses TRBV5-1 with TRBJ1-1; 7 nucleotides agree with TRBD1. The CDR3 contains 14 residues. Germline V gene lookup returns CDR1 SGHRS and CDR2 YFSETQ. Trimming at V came to 7 bases and at J to 3 bases, leaving 9 bases not matched to a gene. CDR3 nucleotides: TGCGCCAGCTTCTCAGGGGGGGGGTACACTGAAGCTTTCTTT. Translated: CASFSGGGYTEAFF.

J is TRBJ2-7 and V is TRBV10-3; 8 bases agree with TRBD1. The CDR3 sequence is 14 residues long. Germline-derived CDR1 and CDR2 are ENHRY and SYGVKD. Trimming cost V 0 bases and J 8 bases; bases outside gene matches: 6. The CDR3 bases are TGTGCCATCAGTGAGTCGACGACAGGGGATAAGCAGTACTTC. This codes for CAISESTTGDKQYF.

This clonotype was seen at least ten times. J is TRBJ1-1 and V is TRBV2; no reliable D call. Germline values: CDR1 SNHLY, CDR2 FYNNEI. The length of the CDR3 is 13 residues. Trimming cost V 6 bases and J 5 bases, with 13 bases left between them. The CDR3 protein is CASSPTTRTEAFF. CDR3 DNA sequence: TGTGCCAGCAGCCCCACGACAAGAACTGAAGCTTTCTTT.

This clonotype was detected many times. This chain connects TRBV7-2 to TRBJ2-5; maybe TRBD1 (6 bases). In germline, CDR1 is SGHTA, CDR2 FQGNSA. The CDR3 has 14 residues. V was pared by 5 bases and J by 7 bases, with 17 bases between. CDR3 coding DNA: TGTGCCAGCAGCCCCCACAGGGAGTCGAGGACCCAGTACTTC. Translated: CASSPHRESRTQYF.

This clonotype was found many times. The chain recombines TRBV3-1 with TRBJ2-5; maybe TRBD1 (6 bases). The CDR3 sequence is 15 residues long. V lost 0 bases, J lost 3 bases, and 11 bases lay in between. The germline V gene has CDR1 LGHDT and CDR2 YNNKEL (reference sequence). Here the CDR3 DNA reads TGTGCCAGCAGCCAAGATGGCAGGGGAGAAGAGACCCAGTACTTC. Translating it yields CASSQDGRGEETQYF.

At least ten counts were recorded for this clonotype. The chain recombines TRBV12-3 or TRBV12-4 with TRBJ1-2, with no clear D. The CDR3 consists of 13 residues. Deletions cut 8 bases from V and 2 bases from J, with 12 bases between. CDR3 region: CASRPYTNYGYTF. CDR3 sequence (DNA): TGTGCCAGCCGTCCATACACCAACTATGGCTACACCTTC.

This clonotype was detected only a few times. This chain uses TRBV20-1 with TRBJ1-2; TRBD1 is a possible D gene (5 bases). Germline V gene sequence: CDR1 DFQATT, CDR2 SNEGSKA (reference sequence). The CDR3 consists of 11 residues. The ends were cut back, 6 bases at V and 4 bases at J, with 9 bases in the middle. CDR3 bases: TGCAGTGCCCCCCAGGGCTATGGCTACACCTTC. This gives the protein CSAPQGYGYTF.

This chain links TRBV7-2 with TRBJ2-5; possibly TRBD2 for D (5 bases). Trimming took 5 bases from V and 1 from J, leaving 20 bases between them. Germline V gene data show CDR1 as SGHTA and CDR2 as FQGNSA. The CDR3 runs 17 residues. This CDR3 is CASSPRPGWSGQETQYF. CDR3 DNA sequence: TGTGCCAGCAGCCCGAGACCGGGGTGGTCGGGCCAAGAGACCCAGTACTTC. Filled out from reference TRBV7-2 and TRBJ2-5, the complete variable domain reads GAGVSQSPSNKVTEKGKDVELRCDPISGHTALYWYRQSLGQGLEFLIYFQGNSAPDKSGLPSDRFSAERTGGSVSTLTIQRTQQEDSAVYLCASSPRPGWSGQETQYFGPGTRLLVL.